This T cell receptor (beta chain) derives from a study of cytomegalovirus exposure and HLA in healthy donors. In the case of this clone: Its antigen remains unknown. The sample has other DNA sequences that encode this CDR3 too.

Study-wide results and caveats: A prior analysis recorded that most TCR beta V segments were productive about 90% or about 30% of the time. Immune exposure data for these donors was limited to CMV serostatus. Some V segments, including TRBV6-2 and TRBV6-3, were excluded as indistinguishable.

The CDR3 spans 11 residues. Trimming pared 4 bases from V and 4 bases from J, leaving 5 bases between. CDR1 MNHEY and CDR2 SMNVEV come from the germline V gene (reference sequence). Participants comprised healthy donors of bone marrow. The PCR employed 60 Vbeta primers together with 13 Jbeta primers. Some clones are missing from TCRdb's copy, which holds only in-frame ones; the method was immunoSEQ multiplex PCR. The sample yields 75,000 to 95,000 clones, about 88% seen once. The sequence came from a man younger than 30 in good health and CMV-seronegative. Sequenced: PBMCs. The chain is built from TRBV27 and TRBJ2-7; D remains ambiguous. Here the CDR3 reads CASSSLYEQYF. CDR3 nucleotide sequence: TGTGCCAGCAGTTCCCTTTACGAGCAGTACTTC.